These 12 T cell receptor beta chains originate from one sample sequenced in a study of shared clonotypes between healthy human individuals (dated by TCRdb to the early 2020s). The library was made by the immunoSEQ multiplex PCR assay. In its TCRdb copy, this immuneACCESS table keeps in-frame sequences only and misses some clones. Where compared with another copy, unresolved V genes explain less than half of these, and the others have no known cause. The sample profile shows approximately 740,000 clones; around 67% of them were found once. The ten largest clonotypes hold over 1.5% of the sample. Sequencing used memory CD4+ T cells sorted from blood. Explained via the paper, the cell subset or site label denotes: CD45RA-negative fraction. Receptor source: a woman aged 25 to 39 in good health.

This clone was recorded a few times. CDR3 DNA sequence: TGTGCCAGCAGTTTAACTCAGGGACTTCAGAGGCGCGAGCAGTACTTC. Encoded protein: CASSLTQGLQRREQYF. The rearrangement uses TRBV11-2 and TRBJ2-7; D possibly corresponds to TRBD2 (6 bases). CDR3 length equals 16 residues. Germline lookup yields CDR1 SGHAT and CDR2 FQNNGV. V dropped 6 bases and J dropped 6 bases, with 24 bases sitting between them.

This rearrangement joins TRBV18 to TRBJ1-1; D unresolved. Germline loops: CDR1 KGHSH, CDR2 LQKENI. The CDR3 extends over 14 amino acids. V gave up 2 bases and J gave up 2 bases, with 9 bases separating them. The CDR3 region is CASSPVGVNTEAFF. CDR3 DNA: TGTGCCAGCTCACCAGTTGGGGTTAACACTGAAGCTTTCTTT.

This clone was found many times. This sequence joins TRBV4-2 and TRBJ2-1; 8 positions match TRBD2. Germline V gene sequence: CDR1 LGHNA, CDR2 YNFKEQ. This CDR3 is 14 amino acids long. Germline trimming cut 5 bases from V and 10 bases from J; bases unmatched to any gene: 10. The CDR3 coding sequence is TGTGCCAGCAGCTCACTATCTAGCGGGCGCGAGCAGTTCTTC. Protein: CASSSLSSGREQFF.

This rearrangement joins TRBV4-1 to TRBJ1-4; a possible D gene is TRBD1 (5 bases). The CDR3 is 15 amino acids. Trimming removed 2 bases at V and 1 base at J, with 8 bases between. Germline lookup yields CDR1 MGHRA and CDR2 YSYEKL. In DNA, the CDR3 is TGCGCCAGCAGCCAACCAGGGAGAACTAATGAAAAACTGTTTTTT. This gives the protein CASSQPGRTNEKLFF.

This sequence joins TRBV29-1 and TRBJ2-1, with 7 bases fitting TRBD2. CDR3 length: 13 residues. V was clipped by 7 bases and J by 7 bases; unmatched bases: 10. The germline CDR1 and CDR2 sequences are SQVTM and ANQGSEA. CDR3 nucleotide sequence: TGCAGCGCCGCGCGGGAGATTATGAATGAGCAGTTCTTC. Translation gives CSAAREIMNEQFF.

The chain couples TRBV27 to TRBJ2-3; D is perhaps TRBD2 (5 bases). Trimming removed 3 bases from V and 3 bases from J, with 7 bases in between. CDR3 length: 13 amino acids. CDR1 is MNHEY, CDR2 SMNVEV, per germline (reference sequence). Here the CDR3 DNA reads TGTGCCAGCAGTTTTCGAGGGACAGATACGCAGTATTTT. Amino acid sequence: CASSFRGTDTQYF.

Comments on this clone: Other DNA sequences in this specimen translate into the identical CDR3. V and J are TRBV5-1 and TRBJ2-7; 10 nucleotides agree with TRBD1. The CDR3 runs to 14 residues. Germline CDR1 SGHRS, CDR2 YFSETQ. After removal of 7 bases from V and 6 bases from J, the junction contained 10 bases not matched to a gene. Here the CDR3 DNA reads TGCGCCAGCTCGTCCGGGACAGGGGCCCTCGAGCAGTACTTC. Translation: CASSSGTGALEQYF.

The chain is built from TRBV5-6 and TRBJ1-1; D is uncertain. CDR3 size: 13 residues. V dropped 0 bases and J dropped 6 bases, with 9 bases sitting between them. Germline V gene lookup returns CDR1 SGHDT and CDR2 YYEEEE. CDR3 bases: TGTGCCAGCAGCTTGGGTCAGACCGCTGAAGCTTTCTTT. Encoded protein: CASSLGQTAEAFF.

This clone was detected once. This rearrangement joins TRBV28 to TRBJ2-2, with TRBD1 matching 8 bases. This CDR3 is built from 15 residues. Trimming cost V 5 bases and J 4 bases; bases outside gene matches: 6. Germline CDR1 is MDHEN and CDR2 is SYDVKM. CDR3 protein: CASSRQGLGTGELFF. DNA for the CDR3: TGTGCCAGCAGTCGACAGGGGTTGGGCACCGGGGAGCTGTTTTTT. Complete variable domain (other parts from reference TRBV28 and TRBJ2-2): DVKVTQSSRYLVKRTGEKVFLECVQDMDHENMFWYRQDPGLGLRLIYFSYDVKMKEKGDIPEGYSVSREKKERFSLILESASTNQTSMYLCASSRQGLGTGELFFGEGSRLTVL.

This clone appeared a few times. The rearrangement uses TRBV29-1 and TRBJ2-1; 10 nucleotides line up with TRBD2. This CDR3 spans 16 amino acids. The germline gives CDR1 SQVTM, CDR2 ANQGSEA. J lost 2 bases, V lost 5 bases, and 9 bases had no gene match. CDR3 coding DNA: TGCAGCGTTTTGGGGGAACTAGCGGGAACCTACAATGAGCAGTTCTTC. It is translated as CSVLGELAGTYNEQFF.

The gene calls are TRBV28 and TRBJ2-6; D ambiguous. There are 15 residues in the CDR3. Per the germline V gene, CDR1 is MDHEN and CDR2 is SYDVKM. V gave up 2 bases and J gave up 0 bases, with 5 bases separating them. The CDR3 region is CASSLTYSGANVLTF. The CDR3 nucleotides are TGTGCCAGCAGTTTAACATACTCTGGGGCCAACGTCCTGACTTTC.

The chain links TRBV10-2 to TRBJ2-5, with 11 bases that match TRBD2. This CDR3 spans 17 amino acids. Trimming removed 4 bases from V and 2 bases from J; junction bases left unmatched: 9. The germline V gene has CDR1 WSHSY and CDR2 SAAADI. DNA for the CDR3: TGCGCCAGCAGTGGGGGGGGGACTAGCGGATTTCAAGAGACCCAGTACTTC. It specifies CASSGGGTSGFQETQYF.